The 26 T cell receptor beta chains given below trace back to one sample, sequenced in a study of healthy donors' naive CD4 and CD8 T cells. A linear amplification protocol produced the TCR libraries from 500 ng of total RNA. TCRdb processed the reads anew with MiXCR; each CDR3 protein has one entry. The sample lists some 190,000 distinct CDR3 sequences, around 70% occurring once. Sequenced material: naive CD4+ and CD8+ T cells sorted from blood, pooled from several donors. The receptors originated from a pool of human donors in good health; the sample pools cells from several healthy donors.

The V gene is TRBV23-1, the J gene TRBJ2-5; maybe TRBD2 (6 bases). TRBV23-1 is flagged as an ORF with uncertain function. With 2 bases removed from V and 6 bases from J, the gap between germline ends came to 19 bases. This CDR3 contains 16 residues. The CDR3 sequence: CASSQPGTRGMKTQYF. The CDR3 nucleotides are TGCGCCAGCAGTCAACCCGGGACTCGGGGTATGAAGACCCAGTACTTC.

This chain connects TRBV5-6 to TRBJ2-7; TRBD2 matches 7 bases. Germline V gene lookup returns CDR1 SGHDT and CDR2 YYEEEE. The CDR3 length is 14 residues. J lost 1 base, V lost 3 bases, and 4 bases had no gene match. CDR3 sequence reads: CASSSRGGSYEQYF. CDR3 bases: TGTGCCAGCAGCTCCCGGGGAGGGTCCTACGAGCAGTACTTC.

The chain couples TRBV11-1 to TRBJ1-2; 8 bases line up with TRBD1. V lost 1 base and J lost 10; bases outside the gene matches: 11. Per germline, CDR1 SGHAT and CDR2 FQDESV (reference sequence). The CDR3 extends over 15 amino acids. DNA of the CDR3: TGTGCCAGCAGCTTAGGTTCGTGGGACAGGACAGCCTACACCTTC. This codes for CASSLGSWDRTAYTF.

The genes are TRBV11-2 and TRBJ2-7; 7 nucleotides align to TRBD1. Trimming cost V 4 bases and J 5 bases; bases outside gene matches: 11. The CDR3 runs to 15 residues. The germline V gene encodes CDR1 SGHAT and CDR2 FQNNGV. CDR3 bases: TGTGCCAGCAGCTACGACAGGGCGAAACTGGACGAGCAGTACTTC. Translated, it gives CASSYDRAKLDEQYF.

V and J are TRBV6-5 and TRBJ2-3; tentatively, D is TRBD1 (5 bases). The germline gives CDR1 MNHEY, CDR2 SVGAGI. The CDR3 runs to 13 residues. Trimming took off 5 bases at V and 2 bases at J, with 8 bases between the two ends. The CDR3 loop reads CASSRTNTDTQYF. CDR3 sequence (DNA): TGTGCCAGCAGTCGGACAAACACAGATACGCAGTATTTT.

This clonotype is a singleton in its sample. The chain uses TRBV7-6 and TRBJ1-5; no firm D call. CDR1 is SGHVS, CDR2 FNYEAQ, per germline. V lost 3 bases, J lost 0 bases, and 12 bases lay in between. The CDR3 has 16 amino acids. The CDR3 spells CASSLYGRDSNQPQHF. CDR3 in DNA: TGTGCCAGCAGCTTGTATGGCAGAGATAGCAATCAGCCCCAGCATTTT.

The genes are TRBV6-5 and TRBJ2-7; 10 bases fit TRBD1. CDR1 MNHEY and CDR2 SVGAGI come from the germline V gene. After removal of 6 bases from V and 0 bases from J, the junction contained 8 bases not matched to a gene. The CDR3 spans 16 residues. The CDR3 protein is CASSRMGQGFSYEQYF. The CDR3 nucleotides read TGTGCCAGCAGCCGGATGGGACAGGGGTTCTCCTACGAGCAGTACTTC.

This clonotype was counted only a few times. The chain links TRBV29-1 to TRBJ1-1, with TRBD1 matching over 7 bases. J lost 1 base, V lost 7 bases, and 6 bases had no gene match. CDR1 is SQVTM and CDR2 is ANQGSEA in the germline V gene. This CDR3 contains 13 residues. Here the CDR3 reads CSGSDRENTEAFF. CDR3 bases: TGCAGCGGGTCAGACAGGGAGAACACTGAAGCTTTCTTT.

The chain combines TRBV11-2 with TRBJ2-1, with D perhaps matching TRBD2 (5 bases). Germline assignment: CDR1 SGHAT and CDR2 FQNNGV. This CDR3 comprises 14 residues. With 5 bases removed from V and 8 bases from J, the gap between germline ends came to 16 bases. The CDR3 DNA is TGTGCCAGCAGCGGTTCGGACGCGGGCGATGAGCAGTTCTTC. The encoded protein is CASSGSDAGDEQFF.

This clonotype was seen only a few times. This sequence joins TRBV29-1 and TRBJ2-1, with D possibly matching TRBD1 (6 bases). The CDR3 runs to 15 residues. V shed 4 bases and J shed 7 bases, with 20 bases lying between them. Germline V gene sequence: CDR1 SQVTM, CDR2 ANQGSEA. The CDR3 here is CSVVGFEYRVNEQFF. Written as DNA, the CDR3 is TGCAGCGTTGTTGGTTTTGAGTACAGGGTGAATGAGCAGTTCTTC.

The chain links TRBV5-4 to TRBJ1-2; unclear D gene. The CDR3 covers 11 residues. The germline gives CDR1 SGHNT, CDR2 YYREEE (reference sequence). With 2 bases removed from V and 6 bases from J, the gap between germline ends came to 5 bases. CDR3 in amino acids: CASSFENGYTF. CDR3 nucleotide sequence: TGTGCCAGCAGCTTTGAAAATGGCTACACCTTC.

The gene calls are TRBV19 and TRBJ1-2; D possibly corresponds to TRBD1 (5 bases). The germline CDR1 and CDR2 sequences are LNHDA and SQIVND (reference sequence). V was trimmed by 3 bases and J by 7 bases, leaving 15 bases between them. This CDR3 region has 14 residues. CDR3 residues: CASSIREGAGGYTF. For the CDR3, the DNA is TGTGCCAGTAGTATCCGTGAAGGGGCAGGTGGCTACACCTTC.

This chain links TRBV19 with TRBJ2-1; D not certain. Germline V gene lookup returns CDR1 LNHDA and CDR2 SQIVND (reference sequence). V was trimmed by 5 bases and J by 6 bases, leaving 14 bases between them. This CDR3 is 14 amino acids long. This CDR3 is CASSPAPVANEQFF. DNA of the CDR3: TGTGCCAGTAGTCCGGCCCCGGTGGCCAATGAGCAGTTCTTC.

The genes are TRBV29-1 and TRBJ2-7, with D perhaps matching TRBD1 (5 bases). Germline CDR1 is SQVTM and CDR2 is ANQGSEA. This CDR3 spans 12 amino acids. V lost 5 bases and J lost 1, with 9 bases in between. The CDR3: CSVRQNSYEQYF. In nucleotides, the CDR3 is TGCAGCGTTCGACAGAATTCCTACGAGCAGTACTTC.

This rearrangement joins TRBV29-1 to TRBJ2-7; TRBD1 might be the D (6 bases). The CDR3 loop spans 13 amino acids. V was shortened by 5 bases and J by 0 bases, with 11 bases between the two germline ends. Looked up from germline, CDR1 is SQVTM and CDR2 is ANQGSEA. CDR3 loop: CSVSGTPSYEQYF. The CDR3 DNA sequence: TGCAGCGTTTCCGGGACACCCTCCTACGAGCAGTACTTC.

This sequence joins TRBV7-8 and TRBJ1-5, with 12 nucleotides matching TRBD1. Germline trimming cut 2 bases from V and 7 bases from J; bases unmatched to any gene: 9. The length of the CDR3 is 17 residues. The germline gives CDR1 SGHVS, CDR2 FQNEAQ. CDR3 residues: CASSLSGTGGLGQPQHF. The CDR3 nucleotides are TGTGCCAGCAGCTTATCCGGGACAGGGGGCCTCGGGCAGCCCCAGCATTTT.

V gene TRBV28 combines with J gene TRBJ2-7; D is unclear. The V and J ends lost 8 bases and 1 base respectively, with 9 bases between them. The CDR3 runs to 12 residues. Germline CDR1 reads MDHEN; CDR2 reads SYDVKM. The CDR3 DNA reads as TGTGCCAGCGCCCCCCATTCCTACGAGCAGTACTTC. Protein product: CASAPHSYEQYF.

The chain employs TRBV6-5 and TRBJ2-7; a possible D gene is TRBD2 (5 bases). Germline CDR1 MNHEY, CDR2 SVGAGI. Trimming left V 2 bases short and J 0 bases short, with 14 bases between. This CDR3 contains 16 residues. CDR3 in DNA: TGTGCCAGCAGTTACATAGGGAGAGTAAACTCCTACGAGCAGTACTTC. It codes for CASSYIGRVNSYEQYF.

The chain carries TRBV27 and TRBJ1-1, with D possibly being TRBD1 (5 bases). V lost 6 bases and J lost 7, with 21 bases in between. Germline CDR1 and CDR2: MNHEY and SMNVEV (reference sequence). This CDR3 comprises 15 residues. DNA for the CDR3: TGTGCCAGCAGCCCGAGAATCCCTCCAAGGGGTGAAGCTTTCTTT. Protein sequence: CASSPRIPPRGEAFF.

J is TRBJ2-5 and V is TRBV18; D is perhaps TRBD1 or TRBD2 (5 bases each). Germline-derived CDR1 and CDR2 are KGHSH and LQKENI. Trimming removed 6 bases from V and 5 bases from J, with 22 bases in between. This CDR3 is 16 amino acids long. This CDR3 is CASSLIPGTSGETQYF. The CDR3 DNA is TGTGCCAGCTCTCTAATTCCCGGGACGAGTGGGGAGACCCAGTACTTC.

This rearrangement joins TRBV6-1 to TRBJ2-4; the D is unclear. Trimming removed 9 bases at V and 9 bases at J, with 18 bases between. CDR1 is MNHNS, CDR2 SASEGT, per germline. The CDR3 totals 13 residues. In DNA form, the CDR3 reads TGTGCCAGTCTATATACGCCAGGCAGCATTCAGTACTTC. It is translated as CASLYTPGSIQYF.

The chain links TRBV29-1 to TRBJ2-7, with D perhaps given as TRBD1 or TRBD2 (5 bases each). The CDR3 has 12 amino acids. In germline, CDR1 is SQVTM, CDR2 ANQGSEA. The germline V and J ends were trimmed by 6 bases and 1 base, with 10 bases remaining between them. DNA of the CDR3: TGCAGCGTAACCAGGGAGTCCTACGAGCAGTACTTC. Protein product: CSVTRESYEQYF.

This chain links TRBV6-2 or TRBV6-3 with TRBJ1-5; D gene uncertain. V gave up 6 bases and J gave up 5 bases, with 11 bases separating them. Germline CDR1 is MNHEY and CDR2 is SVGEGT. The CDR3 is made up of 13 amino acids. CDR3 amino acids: CASRIKGDQPQHF. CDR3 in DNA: TGTGCCAGCAGAATAAAGGGCGATCAGCCCCAGCATTTT.

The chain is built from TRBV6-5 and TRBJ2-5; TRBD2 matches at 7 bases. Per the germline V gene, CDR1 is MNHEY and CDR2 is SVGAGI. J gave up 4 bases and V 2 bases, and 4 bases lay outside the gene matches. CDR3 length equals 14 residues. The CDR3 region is CASSYGGRGETQYF. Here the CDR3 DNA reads TGTGCCAGCAGTTACGGCGGGAGAGGAGAGACCCAGTACTTC.

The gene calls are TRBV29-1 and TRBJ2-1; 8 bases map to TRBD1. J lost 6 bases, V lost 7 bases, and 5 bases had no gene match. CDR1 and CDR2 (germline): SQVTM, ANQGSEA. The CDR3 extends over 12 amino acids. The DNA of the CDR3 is TGCAGCGCCGGACAGGGTTTCAATGAGCAGTTCTTC. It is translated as CSAGQGFNEQFF.

CDR3 bases: TGTGCCAGCAGTTACTCACCAGACCTCCTCCCGGACGGCTACACCTTC. Translation: CASSYSPDLLPDGYTF. The chain employs TRBV6-5 and TRBJ1-2; D call uncertain. V lost 0 bases and J 8 bases, leaving 19 bases between the germline ends. Germline V gene lookup returns CDR1 MNHEY and CDR2 SVGAGI. The CDR3 is made up of 16 amino acids.